This is a list of T cell receptor beta chains from one sample in a study of blood T cell repertoires in COVID-19. Assay: immunoSEQ multiplex PCR; the TCRdb copy retains only in-frame clones and omits some. Of under 300,000 clones listed, around 87% are singletons. Sequenced: peripheral blood. The source of these receptors is a man aged 60-69 years who had recovered from COVID-19. Each CDR3 is given with its conserved first and last residue. D genes are given only for firm matches. Clone size is not always given. Where it is, it says once, few, many or a class for expanded clones.

TRBJ1-2,.,.,TRBV6-5,CASSYSTGNYGYTF,TGTGCCAGCAGTTACTCGACTGGTAACTATGGCTACACCTTC
TRBJ1-2,.,TRBD1,TRBV19,CASSGTGGAGYTF,TGTGCCAGTTCCGGGACAGGGGGAGCTGGCTACACCTTC
TRBJ1-2,.,.,TRBV5-4,CASSPQDKYGYTF,TGTGCCAGCAGCCCCCAGGACAAGTATGGCTACACCTTC
TRBJ2-3,.,.,TRBV3-1/TRBV3-2,CASSQASGDYLGGPDTQYF,TGTGCCAGCAGCCAAGCCTCTGGGGACTATCTGGGGGGGCCCGATACGCAGTATTTT
TRBJ1-1,once,.,TRBV7-9,CASSLSPGTEAFF,TGTGCCAGCAGCTTATCTCCAGGGACTGAAGCTTTCTTT
TRBJ1-4,.,TRBD1,TRBV7-2,CASSKISGQVNEKLFF,TGTGCCAGTTCTAAGATCTCGGGACAGGTTAATGAAAAACTGTTTTTT
TRBJ2-2,.,.,TRBV9,CASSVGGAYTGELFF,TGTGCCAGCAGCGTGGGTGGGGCCTACACCGGGGAGCTGTTTTTT
TRBJ2-3,.,.,TRBV19,CASRQAHTQYF,TGTGCCAGTAGGCAGGCGCATACGCAGTATTTT
TRBJ1-5,.,.,TRBV4-1,CASSPHGLWNQPQHF,TGCGCCAGCAGCCCGCATGGGCTTTGGAATCAGCCCCAGCATTTT
TRBJ1-5,.,.,TRBV12-3/TRBV12-4,CASSGGGNQPQHF,TGTGCCAGCAGTGGAGGGGGCAATCAGCCCCAGCATTTT
TRBJ1-3,.,.,TRBV24-1,CATREIPGTIYF,TGTGCCACCAGAGAAATACCAGGCACCATATATTTT
TRBJ2-2,.,TRBD2,TRBV10-1,CASSGLAGGRYTGELFF,TGCGCCAGCAGTGGACTAGCGGGGGGTCGTTACACCGGGGAGCTGTTTTTT
TRBJ2-5,.,.,TRBV4-1,CASSQDDEGTQYF,TGCGCCAGCAGCCAAGATGATGAGGGGACCCAGTACTTC
TRBJ1-5,.,.,TRBV6-5,CASRGNSNQPQHF,TGTGCCAGCCGGGGAAATAGCAATCAGCCCCAGCATTTT
TRBJ2-7,.,TRBD1,TRBV7-2,CASSSRTGPDVEQYF,TGTGCCAGCAGCTCCAGGACAGGTCCCGACGTCGAGCAGTACTTC
TRBJ1-1,.,.,TRBV5-1,CASSLAPQNTEAFF,TGCGCCAGCAGCTTGGCTCCACAGAACACTGAAGCTTTCTTT
TRBJ1-4,.,.,TRBV30,CAWSLQGYTEKLFF,TGTGCCTGGAGTCTCCAGGGGTATACAGAAAAACTGTTTTTT
TRBJ1-1,.,.,TRBV5-1,CASSLGTGSNTEAFF,TGCGCCAGCAGCTTGGGGACGGGGTCGAACACTGAAGCTTTCTTT
TRBJ2-7,.,.,TRBV7-6,CASSLEEGGSREQYF,TGTGCCAGCAGCTTAGAAGAGGGGGGGAGCCGGGAGCAGTACTTC
TRBJ1-5,.,.,TRBV10-3,CAISESSIYQPQHF,TGTGCCATCAGTGAGTCGAGTATTTATCAGCCCCAGCATTTT
TRBJ1-5,.,.,TRBV5-8,CASSPLTWAYSNQPQHF,TGTGCCAGCAGCCCTCTCACCTGGGCTTATAGCAATCAGCCCCAGCATTTT
TRBJ2-1,.,TRBD2,TRBV6-5,CASRAPGLGTNEQFF,TGTGCCAGCAGAGCTCCGGGACTAGGGACTAATGAGCAGTTCTTC
TRBJ1-1,.,.,TRBV7-9,CASSLARKNAEAFF,TGTGCCAGCAGCTTAGCGCGGAAGAACGCTGAAGCTTTCTTT
TRBJ2-1,.,.,TRBV5-1,CASSLARANNEQFF,TGCGCCAGCAGCTTGGCCAGGGCAAACAATGAGCAGTTCTTC
TRBJ2-5,.,.,TRBV5-1,CASSPSSVEGETQYF,TGCGCCAGCAGCCCTTCGTCAGTGGAGGGGGAGACCCAGTACTTC
TRBJ2-3,.,.,TRBV9,CASSVVEGSPDTQYF,TGTGCCAGCAGCGTAGTGGAGGGGAGCCCAGATACGCAGTATTTT
TRBJ1-2,.,.,TRBV19,CASSEGANYGYTF,TGTGCCAGTAGTGAGGGGGCTAACTATGGCTACACCTTC
TRBJ2-1,once,TRBD2,TRBV5-1,CASSLALAGGQFF,TGCGCCAGCAGCTTGGCTTTAGCGGGGGGCCAGTTCTTC
TRBJ1-6,.,TRBD1,TRBV6-5,CASTIQGGNSPLHF,TGTGCCAGCACTATACAGGGGGGAAATTCACCCCTCCACTTT
TRBJ2-5,.,TRBD2,TRBV6-1,CASSEQTGGSETQYF,TGTGCCAGCAGTGAACAAACGGGGGGTTCAGAGACCCAGTACTTC
TRBJ2-1,.,.,TRBV7-9,CASSLIPRTYNEQFF,TGTGCCAGCAGCTTAATCCCCCGTACCTACAATGAGCAGTTCTTC
TRBJ2-2,.,.,TRBV10-3,CAISESGGTGELFF,TGTGCCATCAGTGAGTCCGGGGGCACCGGGGAGCTGTTTTTT
TRBJ2-3,.,.,TRBV24-1,CATSDLRFGGKDTQYF,TGTGCCACCAGTGATTTGCGTTTCGGGGGTAAGGATACGCAGTATTTT
TRBJ1-6,.,.,TRBV10-2,CASSESMGRSYNSPLHF,TGCGCCAGCAGTGAGTCGATGGGGAGGTCCTATAATTCACCCCTCCACTTT
TRBJ2-1,.,.,TRBV24-1,CATHFSYNEQFF,TGTGCCACCCACTTCTCCTACAATGAGCAGTTCTTC
TRBJ1-5,.,.,TRBV19,CATSGGGARSNQPQHF,TGTGCCACTAGCGGAGGAGGGGCGAGGAGCAATCAGCCCCAGCATTTT
TRBJ2-5,once,.,TRBV30,CAWTLRETQYF,TGTGCCTGGACCCTGAGGGAGACCCAGTACTTC
TRBJ2-1,.,.,TRBV9,CASRGPGGDEQFF,TGTGCCAGCAGAGGCCCCGGGGGAGATGAGCAGTTCTTC
TRBJ2-7,.,.,TRBV5-1,CASSSPTHEQYF,TGCGCCAGCAGCTCCCCGACACACGAGCAGTACTTC
TRBJ1-5,.,.,TRBV28,CASSPIRGTGNQPQHF,TGTGCCAGCAGCCCGATACGGGGGACTGGCAATCAGCCCCAGCATTTT
TRBJ2-7,once,.,TRBV3-1/TRBV3-2,CASSLFDEQYF,TGTGCCAGCAGCCTCTTCGACGAGCAGTACTTC
TRBJ2-1,.,TRBD1,TRBV18,CASSQDRGEQFF,TGTGCCAGCTCTCAGGACAGGGGAGAGCAGTTCTTC
TRBJ2-1,.,TRBD2,TRBV20-1,CSASIAGGVNEQFF,TGCAGTGCTAGTATAGCGGGGGGAGTAAATGAGCAGTTCTTC
TRBJ1-5,few,.,TRBV5-1,CASRIGLSNQPQHF,TGCGCCAGCAGGATTGGCTTAAGCAATCAGCCCCAGCATTTT
TRBJ2-1,.,.,TRBV5-1,CASSSEQGRNEQFF,TGCGCCAGCAGCTCGGAACAGGGTAGAAATGAGCAGTTCTTC
TRBJ1-4,.,.,TRBV3-1/TRBV3-2,CASSQDLSGTNEKLFF,TGTGCCAGCAGCCAAGATCTTTCGGGGACTAATGAAAAACTGTTTTTT
TRBJ2-2,.,TRBD1,TRBV24-1,CATSEAGTGNPGELFF,TGTGCCACCAGTGAGGCCGGGACAGGTAACCCCGGGGAGCTGTTTTTT
TRBJ2-2,.,TRBD1,TRBV27,CASSRDRVVTGELFF,TGTGCCAGCAGCCGAGACAGGGTAGTCACCGGGGAGCTGTTTTTT
TRBJ2-5,once,.,TRBV2,CASSVAETQYF,TGTGCCAGCAGTGTCGCGGAGACCCAGTACTTC
TRBJ2-1,.,TRBD2,TRBV7-2,CASSLRAGADNEQFF,TGTGCCAGCAGCTTAAGAGCGGGAGCCGACAATGAGCAGTTCTTC
TRBJ1-6,once,TRBD1,TRBV19,CASSTPTTDRLRSPLHF,TGTGCCAGTAGTACCCCCACAACGGACAGGTTAAGGTCACCCCTCCACTTT
TRBJ1-2,.,.,TRBV25-1,CASSEYSFNYGYTF,TGTGCCAGCAGTGAATATTCCTTCAACTATGGCTACACCTTC
TRBJ2-4,.,.,TRBV5-6,CASSLDRVANIQYF,TGTGCCAGCAGCTTGGACAGGGTAGCAAACATTCAGTACTTC
TRBJ1-3,.,.,TRBV5-6,CASSLELASSGNTIYF,TGTGCCAGCAGCTTGGAATTAGCGAGCTCTGGAAACACCATATATTTT
TRBJ2-1,.,TRBD1,TRBV10-1,CASSGDRGRAYNEQFF,TGCGCCAGCAGTGGGGACAGGGGGCGCGCCTACAATGAGCAGTTCTTC
TRBJ2-3,.,.,TRBV20-1,CSASLFSSGTDTQYF,TGCAGTGCTAGTCTCTTTTCTAGCGGCACAGATACGCAGTATTTT
TRBJ1-2,.,.,TRBV6-5,CASGRGEGYGYTF,TGTGCCAGCGGCAGAGGGGAGGGCTATGGCTACACCTTC
TRBJ1-2,.,TRBD1,TRBV20-1,CSAERGLGYTF,TGCAGTGCTGAGAGGGGGCTCGGCTACACCTTC
TRBJ1-5,.,TRBD1,TRBV19,CASSPAGRDRGPRSQHF,TGTGCCAGTAGTCCGGCGGGCCGGGACAGGGGTCCCCGGTCCCAGCATTTT
TRBJ2-2,.,TRBD2,TRBV5-1,CASSLVAGGLENTGELFF,TGCGCCAGCAGCTTGGTAGCGGGGGGTCTTGAGAACACCGGGGAGCTGTTTTTT